One and the same sample provided the 21 T cell receptor beta chains below, sequenced in a study of T cells in Graves' hyperthyroidism and ophthalmopathy. Amplification of TCR beta CDR3 regions was performed using RNA transcripts as template. RT-PCR in the first round (using the HTBI primer set) targeted the TCR CDR3. One entry per CDR3 protein results from TCRdb running MiXCR on the multiplex PCR reads. The data hold about 480,000 distinct CDR3 sequences, with around an eighth observed a single time. Sequenced sample: blood. Source of these receptors: a woman aged 18-30 years with Graves' hyperthyroidism.

This clonotype was seen a handful of times. The chain couples TRBV25-1 to TRBJ2-5; TRBD1 matches at 7 bases. V shed 7 bases and J 5 bases; nucleotides not matched to a gene: 10. CDR3 length: 14 amino acids. Germline CDR1 reads MGHDK; CDR2 reads SYGVNS. CDR3 residues: CASTELGGRETQYF. CDR3 nucleotides: TGTGCCAGCACCGAACTAGGGGGCCGGGAGACCCAGTACTTC.

This clonotype has a count of ten or more. V usage is TRBV12-3 or TRBV12-4 and J usage is TRBJ1-3; D perhaps matches TRBD1 (5 bases). The CDR3 has 15 amino acids. V lost 2 bases and J lost 2, with 10 bases in between. In DNA, the CDR3 is TGTGCCAGCAGTTTAATGGGGCCGACTGGAAACACCATATATTTT. Its translation: CASSLMGPTGNTIYF.

This clonotype was picked up one time. The rearrangement uses TRBV14 and TRBJ2-1; D is ambiguous. The V and J ends lost 6 bases and 8 bases respectively, with 20 bases between them. Germline V gives CDR1 SGHDN, CDR2 FVKESK. The CDR3 consists of 15 residues. For the CDR3, the DNA is TGTGCCAGCAGTCAATCGTGGTCACAAATCCATGAGCAGTTCTTC. This gives the protein CASSQSWSQIHEQFF.

The chain carries TRBV5-1 and TRBJ1-3; perhaps TRBD1 as D (6 bases). Germline V gene sequence: CDR1 SGHRS, CDR2 YFSETQ. This CDR3 comprises 13 residues. The V end was cut by 5 bases, the J end by 3 bases, with 9 bases between. CDR3 protein: CASRAGDGNTIYF. The CDR3 bases are TGCGCCAGCAGGGCAGGGGATGGAAACACCATATATTTT.

The V and J genes are TRBV5-1 and TRBJ2-6; D is ambiguous. This CDR3 region has 18 residues. V was clipped by 4 bases and J by 5 bases, with 22 bases between them. Germline V lookup: CDR1 SGHRS, CDR2 YFSETQ. Here the CDR3 DNA reads TGCGCCAGCAGCGGACCACAGATGTCGCTCTCGTGGGCCAACGTCCTGACTTTC. It is translated as CASSGPQMSLSWANVLTF.

This clonotype was counted ten times or more. The chain combines TRBV10-2 with TRBJ2-6; D is undetermined. The V and J ends lost 4 bases and 3 bases respectively, with 7 bases between them. CDR1 is WSHSY, CDR2 SAAADI, per germline. This CDR3 spans 14 amino acids. The CDR3 loop reads CASSGPVGANVLTF. The CDR3, as DNA: TGCGCCAGCAGTGGACCAGTTGGGGCCAACGTCCTGACTTTC.

This clonotype was observed at least ten times. CDR3 DNA sequence: TGTGCCGTACTAGCGACGAACACCGGGGAGCTGTTTTTT. It codes for CAVLATNTGELFF. The chain links TRBV24-1 to TRBJ2-2; 7 positions agree with TRBD2. Germline loops: CDR1 KGHDR, CDR2 SFDVKD. This CDR3 contains 13 residues. V lost 12 bases and J lost 0; bases outside the gene matches: 3.

In this sample, this clonotype turned up many times. The chain couples TRBV27 to TRBJ1-1; 9 bases are a match to TRBD1. Germline V gene sequence: CDR1 MNHEY, CDR2 SMNVEV (reference sequence). V shed 4 bases, J shed 5 bases, and the junction held 2 bases outside the gene matches. CDR3 length: 13 residues. CDR3 in amino acids: CASSWDRETEAFF. The CDR3 nucleotides read TGTGCCAGCAGTTGGGACAGGGAGACTGAAGCTTTCTTT.

The CDR3 protein is CASSRRSGSTDTQYF. As DNA, the CDR3 is TGTGCCAGCAGCCGACGAAGCGGATCCACAGATACGCAGTATTTT. This chain uses TRBV7-2 with TRBJ2-3; possible D gene TRBD2, 5 bases. The CDR3 totals 15 residues. Germline CDR1 and CDR2: SGHTA and FQGNSA. V was clipped by 5 bases and J by 2 bases, with 14 bases between them.

With respect to this clonotype: This may be a read error: a much more frequent sequence differs by one nucleotide. This rearrangement joins TRBV6-1 to TRBJ2-7; D gene unclear. In germline, CDR1 is MNHNS, CDR2 SASEGT. This CDR3 contains 13 residues. The CDR3 nucleotides read TGTACCAGCAGAACTTTTTATTCCTACGAGCAGTACTTC. Translation gives CTSRTFYSYEQYF.

J is TRBJ1-5 and V is TRBV7-8, with TRBD1 matching over 7 bases. From germline, CDR1 is SGHVS and CDR2 FQNEAQ. The CDR3 totals 17 residues. V lost 5 bases and J lost 6; bases outside the gene matches: 16. In DNA form, the CDR3 reads TGTGCCAGCAGCATAAGTTGGACCCAGGGGGATTTTCAGCCCCAGCATTTT. Translated: CASSISWTQGDFQPQHF.

This clonotype has at least ten counts. V and J are TRBV12-3 or TRBV12-4 and TRBJ1-2, with a weak D call TRBD1 (5 bases). The CDR3 consists of 12 residues. V gave up 6 bases and J gave up 4 bases, with 9 bases separating them. Here the CDR3 DNA reads TGTGCCAGCAGGGGGACTCGCTATGGCTACACCTTC. The encoded protein is CASRGTRYGYTF.

In this sample, this clonotype turned up many times. This chain uses TRBV20-1 with TRBJ2-2, with D perhaps TRBD2 (5 bases). Per germline, CDR1 DFQATT and CDR2 SNEGSKA (reference sequence). V was clipped by 3 bases and J by 0 bases, with 5 bases between them. The CDR3 runs 13 residues. CDR3 protein: CSASGTNTGELFF. CDR3 DNA: TGCAGTGCTAGCGGGACGAACACCGGGGAGCTGTTTTTT.

This clonotype appeared many times. J is TRBJ2-7 and V is TRBV28; 10 bases are a match to TRBD2. The CDR3 covers 15 residues. The ends lost 6 bases at V and 6 bases at J; junction bases unmatched: 11. Germline CDR1 and CDR2: MDHEN and SYDVKM. As DNA, the CDR3 is TGTGCCAGCAGCCGAGACGCCACTAGCGGGATCGAGCAGTACGTC. This sequence encodes CASSRDATSGIEQYV.

This clonotype was detected a few times. This chain connects TRBV18 to TRBJ1-1; 10 bases agree with TRBD1. This CDR3 is 18 amino acids long. The V and J ends lost 3 bases and 6 bases, in that order; junction bases with no gene match: 16. CDR1 KGHSH and CDR2 LQKENI come from the germline V gene. The CDR3 sequence: CASSPFLVRTGGWAEAFF. The CDR3 coding sequence is TGTGCCAGCTCACCTTTCTTGGTCCGGACAGGGGGGTGGGCTGAAGCTTTCTTT.

This clonotype was found many times. The chain combines TRBV18 with TRBJ1-5, with D possibly TRBD1 on 6 matching bases. Germline lookup yields CDR1 KGHSH and CDR2 LQKENI. The CDR3 totals 14 residues. The ends were cut back, 2 bases at V and 2 bases at J, with 7 bases in the middle. The CDR3 spells CASSPGGGNQPQHF. The DNA for the CDR3 is TGTGCCAGCTCACCAGGGGGCGGCAATCAGCCCCAGCATTTT. Variable domain in full (rest from reference TRBV18 and TRBJ1-5): NAGVMQNPRHLVRRRGQEARLRCSPMKGHSHVYWYRQLPEEGLKFMVYLQKENIIDESGMPKERFSAEFPKEGPSILRIQQVVRGDSAAYFCASSPGGGNQPQHFGDGTRLSIL.

In its sample, this clonotype was seen many times. This rearrangement joins TRBV4-1 to TRBJ2-5; 8 bases are shared with TRBD1. Looked up from germline, CDR1 is MGHRA and CDR2 is YSYEKL. CDR3 size: 16 residues. The V gene end was trimmed by 0 bases and the J gene end by 2 bases; junction bases not matched to a gene: 5. CDR3 loop: CASSQDGQGHQETQYF. CDR3 nucleotide sequence: TGCGCCAGCAGCCAAGACGGACAGGGCCATCAAGAGACCCAGTACTTC.

This clonotype was seen many times. This CDR3 reads CASSPRPTGGANNEQFF. The CDR3, as DNA: TGTGCCAGCAGCCCACGACCAACAGGGGGCGCGAACAATGAGCAGTTCTTC. V and J are TRBV3-1 and TRBJ2-1; TRBD1 matches at 9 bases. This CDR3 has 17 amino acids. The V gene's germline CDR1 is LGHDT and CDR2 YNNKEL (reference sequence). The trim removed 4 bases at V and 5 bases at J, leaving 12 bases unmatched.

The genes are TRBV19 and TRBJ1-4; no reliable D call. CDR1 and CDR2 from the germline V gene are LNHDA and SQIVND (reference sequence). Between the trimmed V and J ends, which lost 0 bases and 6 bases, there was a span of 11 bases. The CDR3 has 15 residues. The CDR3 coding sequence is TGTGCCAGTAGTATAGATCCCGGAAAGGATGAAAAACTGTTTTTT. Translating gives CASSIDPGKDEKLFF.

This clonotype was observed at least ten times. The gene calls are TRBV9 and TRBJ1-4, with 8 positions matching TRBD1. V dropped 3 bases and J dropped 7; count of bases not matched to a gene: 5. From germline, CDR1 is SGDLS and CDR2 YYNGEE. The CDR3 covers 14 residues. In DNA form, the CDR3 reads TGTGCCAGCAGCGCAGGGGGCGAGGGTGAAAAACTGTTTTTT. Encoded protein: CASSAGGEGEKLFF.

There are many counts of this clonotype. The J gene is TRBJ1-2, the V gene TRBV12-3 or TRBV12-4; D might be TRBD1 (6 bases). The CDR3 runs to 16 residues. V was pared by 5 bases and J by 3 bases, with 19 bases between. The CDR3 DNA is TGTGCCAGCAGTCCAATGGGGGAGGACAGTCACTATGGCTACACCTTC. It is translated as CASSPMGEDSHYGYTF.